Only a few counts were recorded for the clone carrying this T cell receptor beta chain. The sample belongs to a study of blood T cell repertoires in COVID-19. The overall study: Acute and convalescent COVID-19 specimens originated in the United States, Italy and Spain. Sources were T cells, B-cell-depleted T cells, or PBMCs; the material itself was cDNA or gDNA.

Germline CDR1 and CDR2: SGHKS and YYEKEE (reference sequence). The CDR3 is 13 amino acids. Sequencing was performed with immunoSEQ multiplex PCR; in TCRdb, only in-frame clones are kept and a portion is missing. The table includes 150,000 to 200,000 clones, more than 75% detected once. The sample consisted of peripheral blood. The sequence was collected from a man in his fifties or sixties with active or convalescent COVID-19. The chain has TRBV5-5 and TRBJ1-2, with a tentative D call TRBD1 (5 bases). The CDR3 DNA is TGTGCGACCACCGGGGGAACAATCCATGGCTACACCTTC. Its protein product is CATTGGTIHGYTF.